Shown below are 19 T cell receptor beta chains from a single sample sequenced in a study of T cells after yellow fever vaccination. TCRdb re-analysed the 5' RACE reads in MiXCR, keeping a single row per CDR3 protein. The data show around 320,000 distinct CDR3 sequences, 3.5% to 5% seen once. The sequencing here drew on PBMCs, taken 15 days after the yellow fever booster vaccination. The receptors stem from a man aged 18 to 30 who received the YFV17D yellow fever vaccine.

Turning to this clonotype: A much larger clone sits a single nucleotide away, making a read error possible. The V gene is TRBV7-2, the J gene TRBJ2-1; maybe TRBD1 (6 bases). The length of the CDR3 is 15 residues. Germline V gene data show CDR1 as SGHTA and CDR2 as FQGNSA. With 4 bases removed from V and 2 bases from J, the gap between germline ends came to 12 bases. The CDR3 reads CASSSEAGAYNEQFF. CDR3 DNA sequence: TGTGCCAGCAGCTCAGAGGCAGGGGCCTACAATGAGCAGTTCTTC.

This clonotype was counted ten times or more. The rearrangement links TRBV4-1 to TRBJ2-7; D possibly corresponds to TRBD1 (6 bases). Per the germline V gene, CDR1 is MGHRA and CDR2 is YSYEKL. The length of the CDR3 is 16 residues. Trimming removed 0 bases from V and 4 bases from J, with 16 bases in between. The CDR3 bases are TGCGCCAGCAGCCAAGATCGCCTGGGGGCGAATTACGAGCAGTACTTC. Translated: CASSQDRLGANYEQYF.

This clonotype was observed many times. The rearrangement uses TRBV7-8 and TRBJ2-1, with D maybe TRBD1 (5 bases). This CDR3 is built from 16 residues. Germline V CDR1 and CDR2: SGHVS, FQNEAQ. V was trimmed by 4 bases and J by 8 bases, leaving 21 bases between them. As DNA, the CDR3 is TGTGCCAGCAGCTCCCTGGGGCAGGGTATGTTCGATGAGCAGTTCTTC. Translating it yields CASSSLGQGMFDEQFF. Looking up the rest from reference TRBV7-8 and TRBJ2-1 gives the full variable domain: GAGVSQSPRYKVAKRGQDVALRCDPISGHVSLFWYQQALGQGPEFLTYFQNEAQLDKSGLPSDRFFAERPEGSVSTLKIQRTQQEDSAVYLCASSSLGQGMFDEQFFGPGTRLTVL.

This clonotype was seen only a few times. The chain couples TRBV7-8 to TRBJ1-5, with D perhaps TRBD1 (5 bases). Trimming pared 2 bases from V and 7 bases from J, leaving 12 bases between. Germline V CDR1 and CDR2: SGHVS, FQNEAQ. CDR3 length equals 14 residues. The CDR3 region has the DNA TGTGCCAGCAGCTTAAATCCGGGGGACCAGCCCCAGCATTTT. It codes for CASSLNPGDQPQHF.

This clonotype came up many times. The genes are TRBV9 and TRBJ2-5, with 9 bases fitting TRBD2. Trimming took 0 bases from V and 2 from J; bases not matched to a gene: 8. Germline loops: CDR1 SGDLS, CDR2 YYNGEE. There are 17 residues in the CDR3. The CDR3 is CASSVATGAGGQETQYF. CDR3 bases: TGTGCCAGCAGCGTAGCTACCGGAGCGGGGGGACAAGAGACCCAGTACTTC.

This rearrangement joins TRBV5-1 to TRBJ1-3, with TRBD1 matching 9 bases. Germline V gene data show CDR1 as SGHRS and CDR2 as YFSETQ. This CDR3 region has 17 residues. V lost 0 bases to trimming and J lost 4 bases; unmatched junction nucleotides: 8. The CDR3 loop is CASSLEQGAYSGNTIYF. CDR3 nucleotides: TGCGCCAGCAGCTTGGAACAGGGGGCGTATTCGGGAAACACCATATATTTT.

This clonotype was counted at least ten times. The chain carries TRBV7-2 and TRBJ1-1; D gene unclear. V was shortened by 2 bases and J by 1 base, with 8 bases between the two germline ends. The CDR3 loop spans 14 amino acids. Germline values: CDR1 SGHTA, CDR2 FQGNSA. CDR3 in amino acids: CASSLMWANTEAFF. The CDR3 DNA is TGTGCCAGCAGCTTAATGTGGGCGAACACTGAAGCTTTCTTT.

This clonotype was seen at least ten times. V usage is TRBV20-1 and J usage is TRBJ1-1, with 8 bases lining up with TRBD1. Trimming at V came to 2 bases and at J to 3 bases, leaving 8 bases not matched to a gene. CDR1 DFQATT and CDR2 SNEGSKA come from the germline V gene (reference sequence). This CDR3 has 15 residues. DNA for the CDR3: TGCAGTGCTAGACGCTTCCAGGGGGCGGACACTGAAGCTTTCTTT. Residues: CSARRFQGADTEAFF.

This clonotype was detected many times. The rearrangement joins TRBV5-1 to TRBJ2-3; a possible D gene is TRBD1 (5 bases). The CDR3 is 14 residues long. V shed 1 base and J shed 4 bases, with 10 bases lying between them. CDR1 is SGHRS and CDR2 is YFSETQ in the germline V gene. This chain's CDR3 is CASSLFTGPDTQYF. DNA for the CDR3: TGCGCCAGCAGCTTGTTCACAGGCCCAGATACGCAGTATTTT.

The table lists this clonotype with many counts. This chain uses TRBV7-3 with TRBJ2-1, with 9 bases matching TRBD1. The germline V gene has CDR1 SGHTA and CDR2 FQGTGA. The CDR3 consists of 14 residues. The V and J ends lost 6 bases and 5 bases, in that order; junction bases with no gene match: 5. The CDR3 spells CASRPGDRDNEQFF. CDR3 DNA sequence: TGTGCCAGCAGACCGGGGGACAGGGACAATGAGCAGTTCTTC.

This clonotype came up a few times. The J gene is TRBJ2-1, the V gene TRBV4-3; D tentatively fits TRBD1 or TRBD2 (6 bases each). Germline V lookup: CDR1 LGHNA, CDR2 YSLEER. The CDR3 totals 17 residues. Trimming removed 1 base from V and 4 bases from J, with 17 bases in between. The CDR3 bases are TGCGCCAGCAGCCAAGGGAGGGGGGACTTAGAGTACAATGAGCAGTTCTTC. This gives the protein CASSQGRGDLEYNEQFF.

This clonotype occurred many times. The V and J genes are TRBV4-3 and TRBJ1-5; no clear D gene. The germline V gene encodes CDR1 LGHNA and CDR2 YSLEER. V was cut by 1 base and J by 4 bases, with 5 bases left in between. The length of the CDR3 is 13 residues. This CDR3 is CASSQGENQPQHF. CDR3 DNA sequence: TGCGCCAGCAGCCAAGGGGAGAATCAGCCCCAGCATTTT.

This clonotype has just a few counts. The gene calls are TRBV12-3 or TRBV12-4 and TRBJ2-2; D gene uncertain. The CDR3 extends over 14 amino acids. Trimming left V 3 bases short and J 8 bases short, with 13 bases between. The CDR3 nucleotides read TGTGCCAGCAGTTTGTCCCCCCAGTTAGGGGAGCTGTTTTTT. This sequence encodes CASSLSPQLGELFF.

The chain uses TRBV6-5 and TRBJ2-1; D gene unclear. Germline CDR1 is MNHEY and CDR2 is SVGAGI. V lost 7 bases, J lost 13 bases, and 11 bases lay in between. This CDR3 comprises 10 residues. CDR3 loop: CASIKRPQFF. The CDR3 coding sequence is TGTGCCAGCATCAAGCGCCCCCAGTTCTTC.

This clonotype was counted at least ten times. The rearrangement joins TRBV18 to TRBJ1-2; D is unresolved. The V and J ends lost 1 base and 6 bases respectively, with 15 bases between them. This CDR3 is built from 15 residues. Looked up from germline, CDR1 is KGHSH and CDR2 is LQKENI. CDR3 sequence: CASSPRAETDDGYTF. The CDR3 nucleotides are TGTGCCAGCTCACCACGTGCCGAGACGGATGATGGCTACACCTTC.

This clonotype showed up many times. The J gene is TRBJ2-7, the V gene TRBV27; D call uncertain. V lost 2 bases, J lost 5 bases, and 4 bases lay in between. CDR3 size: 11 residues. The germline V gene has CDR1 MNHEY and CDR2 SMNVEV (reference sequence). The CDR3 DNA follows: TGTGCCAGCAGTTTAGGGCACGAGCAGTACTTC. This sequence encodes CASSLGHEQYF.

This clonotype was recorded at least ten times. The rearrangement uses TRBV5-1 and TRBJ1-3; no reliable D call. Trimming cost V 7 bases and J 7 bases, with 21 bases left between them. Per the germline V gene, CDR1 is SGHRS and CDR2 is YFSETQ. The CDR3 contains 15 residues. CDR3 in DNA: TGCGCCAGCCCTGGAAAGCTGGTCCGGAGGAACACCATATATTTT. This codes for CASPGKLVRRNTIYF. The complete variable domain, with remaining parts taken from reference TRBV5-1 and TRBJ1-3, reads KAGVTQTPRYLIKTRGQQVTLSCSPISGHRSVSWYQQTPGQGLQFLFEYFSETQRNKGNFPGRFSGRQFSNSRSEMNVSTLELGDSALYLCASPGKLVRRNTIYFGEGSWLTVV.

The chain is built from TRBV12-3 or TRBV12-4 and TRBJ1-2; 10 bases align to TRBD1. This CDR3 comprises 14 residues. V lost 6 bases to trimming and J lost 8 bases; unmatched junction nucleotides: 9. DNA of the CDR3: TGTGCCAGCAGCTTCCTTAGGACAGGGGGAGGCTACACCTTC. Its protein is CASSFLRTGGGYTF.

This clonotype was recorded many times. The V gene is TRBV5-1, the J gene TRBJ2-3; D is perhaps TRBD2 (5 bases). This CDR3 has 14 residues. V lost 0 bases and J lost 11, with 16 bases in between. Germline-derived CDR1 and CDR2 are SGHRS and YFSETQ. The CDR3 region has the DNA TGCGCCAGCAGCTTGGAGGCGCGGGTTCAGAAGCAGTATTTT. This translates into CASSLEARVQKQYF. The variable domain in full, completed from reference TRBV5-1 and TRBJ2-3, reads KAGVTQTPRYLIKTRGQQVTLSCSPISGHRSVSWYQQTPGQGLQFLFEYFSETQRNKGNFPGRFSGRQFSNSRSEMNVSTLELGDSALYLCASSLEARVQKQYFGPGTRLTVL.